These T cell receptor beta chains were read from a single sample in a study of cytomegalovirus exposure and HLA in healthy donors. TCRdb's copy holds only in-frame clones and misses some; the assay was immunoSEQ multiplex PCR. In the table there are 120,000 or so clones, 65% to 85% of which are singletons. The specimen sequenced was PBMCs. These receptors were collected from a man aged 18 to 29 in good health and CMV-seropositive. Both conserved end residues are trimmed from each CDR3.

TRBV19	TRBJ1-3	ASSQTPGQDSGNTIY
TRBV10-3	TRBJ1-4	AISESPGNEKLF
TRBV7-9	TRBJ1-1	ASSLAVMGGTEAF
TRBV2	TRBJ2-2	ASSGQGTTGELF
TRBV30	TRBJ2-5	AAQVGGETQY
TRBV4-3	TRBJ1-1	ASSQAGPNTEAF
TRBV4-1	TRBJ2-7	ASSQAPSGSRKQY
TRBV27	TRBJ2-6	ASSPRAGANVLT
TRBV7-6	TRBJ2-7	ASSLASGGTYEQY
TRBV29-1	TRBJ1-2	SVDLASAVINYGYT
TRBV27	TRBJ2-1	ASSLAGYNEQF
TRBV7-9	TRBJ2-7	ASSFASYEQY
TRBV6-6	TRBJ2-2	ASRIGQTGELF
TRBV13	TRBJ2-5	ASSSTRQGSLKETQY
TRBV5-4	TRBJ2-7	ASSSGQGSRYEQY
TRBV11-2	TRBJ2-1	ASSLVSSVEQF
TRBV9	TRBJ1-6	ASSETQGVGNSPLH
TRBV5-6	TRBJ2-3	ASSFRDTPGTQY
TRBV30	TRBJ2-7	VLDSGSYEQY
TRBV7-8	TRBJ2-2	ASSPPGVPGELF
TRBV29-1	TRBJ1-2	SVGRDGGIGGYT
TRBV6-5	TRBJ2-7	ASSYFPGMQGREQY
TRBV4-3	TRBJ1-6	ASSQVWVGGGRNSPLH
TRBV11-1	TRBJ2-2	ASSLTLRTGRSGELF
TRBV4-3	TRBJ2-7	ASSQAARQGRFSYEQY
TRBV19	TRBJ2-1	ASSISGNNEQF
TRBV4-1	TRBJ2-3	ASSQERGIYTQY
TRBV19	TRBJ1-2	ASSRQDGYGYT
TRBV15	TRBJ2-3	ATSGWTSTDTQY
TRBV7-2	TRBJ1-2	ASLWGTGGLIYGYT
TRBV7-2	TRBJ1-2	ASSPAGAYGYT
TRBV5-1	TRBJ2-1	ASSLVASGSGGQF
TRBV6-5	TRBJ1-1	ASSYILAGKNTEAF
TRBV10-2	TRBJ2-7	ASSAPGGGPSGEQY
TRBV6-1	TRBJ1-4	ASSVWGHVGEKLF